This T cell receptor (beta chain) stems from a study of PD-1 blockade in classical Hodgkin lymphoma. The trim removed 4 bases at V and 4 bases at J, leaving 3 bases unmatched. This CDR3 contains 14 residues. Per germline, CDR1 MNHNS and CDR2 SASEGT. Sequencing was performed with immunoSEQ multiplex PCR; in TCRdb, only in-frame clones are kept and a portion is missing. The data hold around 43,000 clones, with roughly 93% observed a single time. Time point described: newly diagnosed, previously untreated cHL patient sample. This TCR derives from a human donor with classical Hodgkin lymphoma. Sequenced material: peripheral blood mononuclear cells (PBMCs). The chain is built from TRBV6-1 and TRBJ1-3; 8 bases align to TRBD1. The CDR3 coding sequence is TGTGCCAGCAGTGCGACAGGGGTAGGAAACACCATATATTTT. Its translation is CASSATGVGNTIYF.